The 16 T cell receptor beta chains reported below all come from one sample, sequenced in a study of blood T cells in healthy people across ages (dated by TCRdb to the mid-2010s). Library prep was done by 5' RACE. A second about 7 to 11 cycle PCR used a sample-barcoded 5' primer and a J-beta primer mix. The raw public data were reprocessed by TCRdb itself: fastp quality trimming at Q25, MiXCR clonotype calling, in-frame beta chains only. Merged by CDR3 protein, the rows form single entries marked with the most common genes and DNA. The sample records 1.5 million to 2 million distinct CDR3 sequences, around 40% of which are singletons. The ten largest clones represent 23% of the sample. The specimen was blood. The origin of the receptors is a human donor in good health.

The chain couples TRBV18 to TRBJ1-5; 9 bases are a match to TRBD1. The V gene end was trimmed by 1 base and the J gene end by 8 bases; junction bases not matched to a gene: 0. CDR3 size: 13 residues. CDR1 is KGHSH and CDR2 is LQKENI in the germline V gene. CDR3 bases: TGTGCCAGCTCACCACGGGACAGGGAGCCCCAGCATTTT. Translated: CASSPRDREPQHF.

V gene TRBV20-1 combines with J gene TRBJ2-6; D perhaps matches TRBD1 (6 bases). CDR1 and CDR2 (germline): DFQATT, SNEGSKA (reference sequence). The CDR3 is made up of 15 amino acids. V dropped 7 bases and J dropped 4 bases, with 17 bases sitting between them. CDR3 in amino acids: CSVQNRALGANVLTF. CDR3 coding DNA: TGCAGTGTTCAAAACAGGGCCCTCGGGGCCAACGTCCTGACTTTC.

This clonotype was seen only a few times. V gene TRBV7-2 combines with J gene TRBJ1-2; the match to TRBD1 covers 10 bases. This CDR3 is built from 16 residues. V was pared by 5 bases and J by 2 bases, with 8 bases of the junction left unmatched. The germline CDR1 and CDR2 sequences are SGHTA and FQGNSA. This CDR3 reads CASSPRTGGENYGYTF. DNA for the CDR3: TGTGCCAGCAGCCCACGGACAGGGGGAGAAAACTATGGCTACACCTTC. The full variable domain, completed using reference TRBV7-2 and TRBJ1-2, is GAGVSQSPSNKVTEKGKDVELRCDPISGHTALYWYRQSLGQGLEFLIYFQGNSAPDKSGLPSDRFSAERTGGSVSTLTIQRTQQEDSAVYLCASSPRTGGENYGYTFGSGTRLTVV.

Only a few counts were recorded for this clonotype. The gene calls are TRBV4-3 and TRBJ2-7; D possibly corresponds to TRBD2 (6 bases). Germline V gives CDR1 LGHNA, CDR2 YSLEER. This CDR3 comprises 16 residues. V was cut by 3 bases and J by 3 bases, with 18 bases left in between. DNA for the CDR3: TGCGCCAGCAGCCACAGAGCGGGCCGGGACTTCTACGAGCAGTACTTC. Translating it yields CASSHRAGRDFYEQYF.

This clonotype was detected only a few times. The V gene is TRBV3-1, the J gene TRBJ1-2; TRBD1 matches at 7 bases. The germline V gene encodes CDR1 LGHDT and CDR2 YNNKEL (reference sequence). The CDR3 length is 14 residues. J was trimmed by 4 bases and V by 4 bases; bases with no gene match: 6. Here the CDR3 DNA reads TGTGCCAGCAGCCGGGGACAGCCGTTCTATGGCTACACCTTC. It translates to CASSRGQPFYGYTF.

Comment on this clonotype: This clone may be a read error of a much larger clone one base away. The rearrangement joins TRBV4-2 to TRBJ1-4; D might be TRBD1 (6 bases). CDR1 and CDR2 (germline): LGHNA, YNFKEQ. The CDR3 totals 14 residues. CDR3 protein: CASSQDRGDEKRFF. For the CDR3, the DNA is TGTGCCAGCAGCCAAGACAGGGGCGACGAAAAACGGTTTTTT.

The genes are TRBV29-1 and TRBJ2-5; TRBD1 matches at 9 bases. The V and J ends lost 5 bases and 1 base, in that order; junction bases with no gene match: 8. The germline gives CDR1 SQVTM, CDR2 ANQGSEA. The CDR3 has 15 amino acids. CDR3 coding DNA: TGCAGCGTTCTACGACAGGGGGTGCCCCAAGAGACCCAGTACTTC. Its protein is CSVLRQGVPQETQYF.

The chain is built from TRBV7-9 and TRBJ2-3; 8 nucleotides agree with TRBD2. The CDR3 is made up of 14 amino acids. The V gene's germline CDR1 is SEHNR and CDR2 FQNEAQ (reference sequence). The V segment lost 3 bases and the J segment 4 bases; nucleotides outside the gene matches: 3. The CDR3 is CASSFNGGADTQYF. The DNA for the CDR3 is TGTGCCAGCAGCTTTAACGGGGGGGCAGATACGCAGTATTTT.

This clonotype was recorded a few times. Germline is not matched at one junction end, which may reflect a read error. V usage is TRBV20-1 and J usage is TRBJ2-3; maybe TRBD2 (6 bases). The CDR3 runs 14 residues. CDR1 and CDR2 (germline): DFQATT, SNEGSKA (reference sequence). The CDR3 protein is CSAGGLANTATQYF. Here the CDR3 DNA reads TGCAGTGCTGGGGGACTCGCAAACACAGCTACGCAGTATTTT.

This clonotype was recorded many times. The chain combines TRBV7-2 with TRBJ2-5; a weak D match, TRBD1 (6 bases). V lost 3 bases to trimming and J lost 5 bases, with 10 bases between them. The CDR3 sequence is 13 residues long. The germline V gene encodes CDR1 SGHTA and CDR2 FQGNSA. CDR3 sequence reads: CASSFDRWETQYF. The CDR3 DNA follows: TGTGCCAGCAGCTTCGACAGGTGGGAGACCCAGTACTTC.

The chain links TRBV3-1 to TRBJ1-1; D gene ambiguous. Germline loops: CDR1 LGHDT, CDR2 YNNKEL (reference sequence). The ends were cut back, 2 bases at V and 2 bases at J, with 12 bases in the middle. CDR3 length: 15 amino acids. DNA for the CDR3: TGTGCCAGCAGCCAACCACTGGACCACAACACTGAAGCTTTCTTT. As protein: CASSQPLDHNTEAFF.

V and J are TRBV9 and TRBJ2-3, with 13 bases fitting TRBD2. In germline, CDR1 is SGDLS, CDR2 YYNGEE. J lost 5 bases, V lost 3 bases, and 9 bases had no gene match. This CDR3 contains 17 residues. CDR3 protein: CASSDVLAGGTVDTQYF. The CDR3 coding sequence is TGTGCCAGCAGCGACGTACTAGCGGGGGGGACCGTAGATACGCAGTATTTT. Supplemented by reference TRBV9 and TRBJ2-3, the full variable domain reads DSGVTQTPKHLITATGQRVTLRCSPRSGDLSVYWYQQSLDQGLQFLIQYYNGEERAKGNILERFSAQQFPDLHSELNLSSLELGDSALYFCASSDVLAGGTVDTQYFGPGTRLTVL.

As regards this clonotype: A junction end diverges from the germline sequence, so it may reflect a read error. The CDR3 region is CAGSLVLGKAGLYEQYF. The CDR3 DNA sequence: TGCGCCGGCAGCTTGGTATTAGGTAAAGCGGGGTTGTACGAGCAGTACTTC. The rearrangement uses TRBV5-1 and TRBJ2-5; 7 bases line up with TRBD2. The J call may be wrong; the DNA end is better matched by TRBJ2-7. This CDR3 comprises 17 residues. Germline CDR1 is SGHRS and CDR2 is YFSETQ.

In this sample, this clonotype turned up many times. This rearrangement joins TRBV3-1 to TRBJ2-1, with TRBD1 identical over 10 bases. The V gene's germline CDR1 is LGHDT and CDR2 YNNKEL (reference sequence). The CDR3 totals 15 residues. The J segment lost 7 bases and the V segment lost 2 bases, leaving 5 bases of the junction unmatched. The CDR3 sequence: CASSQRDRGYNEQFF. CDR3 DNA sequence: TGTGCCAGCAGCCAACGGGACAGGGGTTATAATGAGCAGTTCTTC.

This clonotype has just a few counts. This chain uses TRBV10-3 with TRBJ2-7; 8 positions match TRBD1. Looked up from germline, CDR1 is ENHRY and CDR2 is SYGVKD. The CDR3 has 12 amino acids. Trimming cost V 6 bases and J 3 bases; bases outside gene matches: 1. The CDR3, as DNA: TGTGCCATCAGGACAGGGGTCTACGAGCAGTACTTC. It specifies CAIRTGVYEQYF.

This clonotype turned up a few times. This rearrangement joins TRBV28 to TRBJ2-7; D is ambiguous. V was shortened by 4 bases and J by 0 bases, with 16 bases between the two germline ends. Germline lookup yields CDR1 MDHEN and CDR2 SYDVKM. The CDR3 is 16 amino acids. This CDR3 is CASSSLSRVSSYEQYF. As DNA, the CDR3 is TGTGCCAGCAGTTCCCTTAGCCGGGTGTCCTCCTACGAGCAGTACTTC.